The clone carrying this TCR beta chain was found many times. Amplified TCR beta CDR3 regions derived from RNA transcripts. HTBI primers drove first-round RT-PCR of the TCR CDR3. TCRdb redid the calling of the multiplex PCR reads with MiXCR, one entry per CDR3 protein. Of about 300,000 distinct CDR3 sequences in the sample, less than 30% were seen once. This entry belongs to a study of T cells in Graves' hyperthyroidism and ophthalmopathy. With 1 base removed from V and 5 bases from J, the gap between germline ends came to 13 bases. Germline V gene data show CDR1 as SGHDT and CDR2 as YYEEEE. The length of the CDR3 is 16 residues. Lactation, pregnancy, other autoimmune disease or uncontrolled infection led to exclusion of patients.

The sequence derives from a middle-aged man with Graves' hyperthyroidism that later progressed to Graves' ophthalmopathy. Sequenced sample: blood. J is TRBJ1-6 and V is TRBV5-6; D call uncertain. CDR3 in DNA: TGTGCCAGCAGCTTGAGGATGGCAGAGCATAATTCACCCCTCCACTTT. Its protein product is CASSLRMAEHNSPLHF. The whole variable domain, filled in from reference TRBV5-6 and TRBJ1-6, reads DAGVTQSPTHLIKTRGQQVTLRCSPKSGHDTVSWYQQALGQGPQFIFQYYEEEERQRGNFPDRFSGHQFPNYSSELNVNALLLGDSALYLCASSLRMAEHNSPLHFGNGTRLTVT.